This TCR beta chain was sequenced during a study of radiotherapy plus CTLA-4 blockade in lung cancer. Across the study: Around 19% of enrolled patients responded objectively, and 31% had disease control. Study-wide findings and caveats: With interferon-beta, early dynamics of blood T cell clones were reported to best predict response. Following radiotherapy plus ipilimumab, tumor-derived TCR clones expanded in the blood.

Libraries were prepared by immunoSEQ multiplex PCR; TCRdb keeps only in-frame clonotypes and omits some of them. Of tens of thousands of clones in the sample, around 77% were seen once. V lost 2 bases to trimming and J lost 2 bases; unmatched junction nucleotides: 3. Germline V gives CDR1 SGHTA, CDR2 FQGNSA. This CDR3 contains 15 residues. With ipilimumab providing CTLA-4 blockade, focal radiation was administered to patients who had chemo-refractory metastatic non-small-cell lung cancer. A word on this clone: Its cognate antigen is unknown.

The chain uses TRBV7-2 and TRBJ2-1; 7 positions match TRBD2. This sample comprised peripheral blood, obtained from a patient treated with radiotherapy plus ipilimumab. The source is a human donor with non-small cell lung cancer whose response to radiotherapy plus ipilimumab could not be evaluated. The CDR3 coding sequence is TGTGCCAGCAGCTTATGGGGGACTACCTACAATGAGCAGTTCTTC. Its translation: CASSLWGTTYNEQFF. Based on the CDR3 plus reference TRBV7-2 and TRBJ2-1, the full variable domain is GAGVSQSPSNKVTEKGKDVELRCDPISGHTALYWYRQSLGQGLEFLIYFQGNSAPDKSGLPSDRFSAERTGGSVSTLTIQRTQQEDSAVYLCASSLWGTTYNEQFFGPGTRLTVL.